This TCR beta chain was sequenced for a study of cytomegalovirus exposure and HLA in healthy donors. This PCR relied on a set of 60 Vbeta primers and 13 Jbeta primers. Profiling relied on immunoSEQ multiplex PCR, and the TCRdb table lists in-frame clones only, not all of them. The table lists approximately 100,000 clones, around 79% of them singletons. Comment on this clone: Antigen unknown.

Study-wide results and caveats: The study designated 160 or so TCR beta chains cytomegalovirus-associated.

Trimming removed 0 bases from V and 1 base from J, with 8 bases in between. Germline CDR1 SGHNT, CDR2 YYREEE (reference sequence). This CDR3 is 14 amino acids long. Sequenced input: PBMCs. The chain recombines TRBV5-4 with TRBJ2-7, with D possibly TRBD1 on 6 matching bases. This clonotype originated in a woman in her thirties or forties in good health and CMV-seronegative. The CDR3 region has the DNA TGTGCCAGCAGCTTGGGGACAGCTTCCTACGAGCAGTACTTC. Residues: CASSLGTASYEQYF.